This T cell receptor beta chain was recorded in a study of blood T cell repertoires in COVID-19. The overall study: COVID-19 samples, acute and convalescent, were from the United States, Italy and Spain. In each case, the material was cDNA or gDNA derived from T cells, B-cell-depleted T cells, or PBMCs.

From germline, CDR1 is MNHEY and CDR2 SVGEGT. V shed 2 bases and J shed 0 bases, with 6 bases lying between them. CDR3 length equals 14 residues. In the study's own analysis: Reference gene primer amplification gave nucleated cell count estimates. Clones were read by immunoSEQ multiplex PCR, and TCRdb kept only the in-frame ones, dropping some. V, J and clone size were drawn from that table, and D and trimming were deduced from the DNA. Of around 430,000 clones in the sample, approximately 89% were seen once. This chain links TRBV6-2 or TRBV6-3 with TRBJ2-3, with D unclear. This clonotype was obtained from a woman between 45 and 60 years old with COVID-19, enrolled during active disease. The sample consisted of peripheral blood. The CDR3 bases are TGTGCCAGCAGTTACATTCAGAGCACAGATACGCAGTATTTT. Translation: CASSYIQSTDTQYF.